The 2 T cell receptor beta chains in this list originate from one sample, sequenced in a study of blood T cell repertoires in COVID-19 (dated by TCRdb to 2019 to 2021). Libraries were constructed by the immunoSEQ multiplex PCR assay. Here the immuneACCESS table is served through TCRdb, limited to in-frame sequences with V and J called. Missing clones are a known gap in these copies; in checked studies unresolved V genes cover under half, and the rest lacks a known reason. Within this sample are about 74,000 clones, with roughly 90% of them counted one time only. The ten largest clones represent around 4.5% of the sample. Material: peripheral blood. The receptor set was obtained from a woman aged 55 to 70 with active COVID-19.

V gene TRBV28 combines with J gene TRBJ1-1, with D uncertain. V lost 7 bases to trimming and J lost 4 bases, with 7 bases between them. The germline gives CDR1 MDHEN, CDR2 SYDVKM. The CDR3 extends over 11 amino acids. CDR3 amino acids: CASTLRTEAFF. DNA for the CDR3: TGTGCCAGCACCCTACGCACTGAAGCTTTCTTT.

The chain employs TRBV5-1 and TRBJ2-6; 11 nucleotides line up with TRBD2. The ends lost 3 bases at V and 0 bases at J; junction bases unmatched: 8. The germline CDR1 and CDR2 sequences are SGHRS and YFSETQ. The CDR3 contains 19 residues. The CDR3 nucleotides are TGCGCCAGCAGCTACTCCGGGACTAGCGGTTTCTCTGGGGCCAACGTCCTGACTTTC. Encoded protein: CASSYSGTSGFSGANVLTF.